These 20 T cell receptor beta chains originate from one sample sequenced in a study of blood T cell repertoires in COVID-19. Produced via immunoSEQ multiplex PCR; TCRdb's table is partial and in-frame only. Here the sample spans hundreds of thousands of clones, 87% being singletons. Sequencing was done on a sample of peripheral blood. The source is a woman aged 50 to 65 with COVID-19, enrolled during active disease.

This chain connects TRBV11-2 to TRBJ1-4; the D gene is possibly TRBD1 (6 bases). V was cut by 1 base and J by 3 bases, with 15 bases left in between. Looked up from germline, CDR1 is SGHAT and CDR2 is FQNNGV. The CDR3 is 17 residues long. The CDR3 DNA follows: TGTGCCAGCAGCTTAGGGCTGTCATCAGGGGCTAATGAAAAACTGTTTTTT. Translating gives CASSLGLSSGANEKLFF.

This chain links TRBV5-1 with TRBJ2-7; the D is unclear. Germline-derived CDR1 and CDR2 are SGHRS and YFSETQ. This CDR3 spans 14 amino acids. Trimming pared 0 bases from V and 2 bases from J, leaving 9 bases between. Here the CDR3 DNA reads TGCGCCAGCAGCTTGGTAGTATCCCCCTACGAGCAGTACTTC. Amino acid sequence: CASSLVVSPYEQYF.

The chain joins TRBV7-2 to TRBJ2-2; 15 bases match TRBD2. The V gene end was trimmed by 5 bases and the J gene end by 4 bases; junction bases not matched to a gene: 11. The CDR3 runs 19 residues. Looked up from germline, CDR1 is SGHTA and CDR2 is FQGNSA. CDR3 loop: CASSPPGLAGGSSTGELFF. Written as DNA, the CDR3 is TGTGCCAGCAGCCCTCCGGGACTAGCGGGAGGCAGTAGCACCGGGGAGCTGTTTTTT.

J is TRBJ2-6 and V is TRBV19; possible D gene TRBD1, 5 bases. V was trimmed by 6 bases and J by 0 bases, leaving 18 bases between them. The germline CDR1 and CDR2 sequences are LNHDA and SQIVND (reference sequence). CDR3 length: 18 amino acids. The CDR3 is CASSHPTAFLSGANVLTF. CDR3 nucleotide sequence: TGTGCCAGTAGCCACCCGACAGCGTTCCTCTCTGGGGCCAACGTCCTGACTTTC.

This sequence joins TRBV19 and TRBJ2-1; 13 bases map to TRBD2. The CDR3 sequence is 17 residues long. J was trimmed by 1 base and V by 5 bases; bases with no gene match: 5. CDR1 is LNHDA and CDR2 is SQIVND in the germline V gene (reference sequence). CDR3 sequence (DNA): TGTGCCAGTAGTCCTGGACTAGCGGGAGTTTCCTACAATGAGCAGTTCTTC. This gives the protein CASSPGLAGVSYNEQFF.

The chain recombines TRBV6-6 with TRBJ2-4, with a tentative D call TRBD1 (5 bases). Per germline, CDR1 MNHNY and CDR2 SVGAGI (reference sequence). Trimming stripped 7 bases from V and 5 bases from J, with 15 bases between. This CDR3 has 14 residues. The CDR3 DNA follows: TGTGCCAGCATGTTTCAGGGTCCCCAAAACATTCAGTACTTC. It codes for CASMFQGPQNIQYF.

The chain couples TRBV5-4 to TRBJ1-2; 8 bases align to TRBD1. The germline gives CDR1 SGHNT, CDR2 YYREEE (reference sequence). The trim removed 4 bases at V and 8 bases at J, leaving 13 bases unmatched. This CDR3 region has 15 residues. This CDR3 is CASSTGQGSNRGYTF. The CDR3 region has the DNA TGTGCCAGCAGCACCGGACAGGGATCTAATCGCGGCTACACCTTC. Complete variable domain (other parts from reference TRBV5-4 and TRBJ1-2): ETGVTQSPTHLIKTRGQQVTLRCSSQSGHNTVSWYQQALGQGPQFIFQYYREEENGRGNFPPRFSGLQFPNYSSELNVNALELDDSALYLCASSTGQGSNRGYTFGSGTRLTVV.

The chain carries TRBV3-1 (or the pseudogene TRBV3-2) and TRBJ2-2; 8 positions match TRBD1. This CDR3 comprises 16 residues. The J segment lost 4 bases and the V segment lost 4 bases, leaving 8 bases of the junction unmatched. Germline V gene lookup returns CDR1 LGHDT and CDR2 YNNKEL (reference sequence). CDR3 sequence reads: CASSLQGASSTGELFF. The CDR3 region has the DNA TGTGCCAGCAGCCTCCAGGGGGCGTCGAGCACCGGGGAGCTGTTTTTT.

The chain employs TRBV6-5 and TRBJ2-3; D call uncertain. The V end was cut by 0 bases, the J end by 2 bases, with 12 bases between. Germline V gene lookup returns CDR1 MNHEY and CDR2 SVGAGI. This CDR3 has 16 residues. In nucleotides, the CDR3 is TGTGCCAGCAGTTACTCGGCGGATGATTCCACAGATACGCAGTATTTT. It is translated as CASSYSADDSTDTQYF.

This clone was counted once. The genes are TRBV30 and TRBJ2-5, with 8 bases identical to TRBD1. Trimming cost V 5 bases and J 2 bases; bases outside gene matches: 7. CDR3 size: 14 residues. The germline V gene has CDR1 GTSNPN and CDR2 SVGIG (reference sequence). CDR3 protein: CAWDNRGLQETQYF. DNA of the CDR3: TGTGCCTGGGATAACAGGGGGTTGCAAGAGACCCAGTACTTC.

This chain links TRBV7-9 with TRBJ1-2; unclear D gene. Germline V lookup: CDR1 SEHNR, CDR2 FQNEAQ (reference sequence). The CDR3 has 14 residues. Trimming pared 5 bases from V and 4 bases from J, leaving 14 bases between. The CDR3 spells CASSPSTALYGYTF. The DNA for the CDR3 is TGTGCCAGCAGCCCGTCTACAGCCCTCTATGGCTACACCTTC.

This chain joins TRBV29-1 and TRBJ1-1; 8 bases map to TRBD1. The germline gives CDR1 SQVTM, CDR2 ANQGSEA. The V segment lost 6 bases and the J segment 6 bases; nucleotides outside the gene matches: 9. The CDR3 is made up of 13 amino acids. In DNA form, the CDR3 reads TGCAGCGTATCGGACAGGGCGGTCTCTGAAGCTTTCTTT. Translating gives CSVSDRAVSEAFF.

The V and J genes are TRBV5-8 and TRBJ1-3, with 8 bases aligning to TRBD1. V trimming: 4 bases; J trimming: 0 bases; junction bases outside the gene matches: 9. Germline values: CDR1 SGHTS, CDR2 YDEGEE. This CDR3 has 17 residues. The chain's CDR3 is CASSGRTGTGSGNTIYF. Written as DNA, the CDR3 is TGTGCCAGCAGCGGAAGAACCGGGACAGGCTCTGGAAACACCATATATTTT.

The chain links TRBV9 to TRBJ2-5; D perhaps matches TRBD2 (5 bases). The CDR3 contains 15 residues. Germline V lookup: CDR1 SGDLS, CDR2 YYNGEE. Trimming stripped 0 bases from V and 2 bases from J, with 11 bases between. The CDR3 nucleotides are TGTGCCAGCAGCGTAGGGGAGCGGAAACAAGAGACCCAGTACTTC. Translation: CASSVGERKQETQYF.

The gene calls are TRBV19 and TRBJ1-4, with TRBD1 identical over 7 bases. J lost 8 bases, V lost 3 bases, and 3 bases had no gene match. The CDR3 runs 13 residues. The germline gives CDR1 LNHDA, CDR2 SQIVND (reference sequence). The CDR3 sequence: CASSIGRGEKLFF. The CDR3 coding sequence is TGTGCCAGTAGTATTGGCAGGGGGGAAAAACTGTTTTTT.

The chain joins TRBV7-9 to TRBJ2-4; D uncertain. Germline V gives CDR1 SEHNR, CDR2 FQNEAQ (reference sequence). CDR3 length: 13 residues. Trimming cost V 0 bases and J 5 bases, with 5 bases left between them. As DNA, the CDR3 is TGTGCCAGCAGCTTAGCGGCAGAAAACATTCAGTACTTC. It translates to CASSLAAENIQYF.

This clone was counted a few times. This same CDR3 is encoded by further DNA sequences in the sample. This chain joins TRBV2 and TRBJ2-5, with 10 bases identical to TRBD1. J lost 3 bases, V lost 3 bases, and 4 bases had no gene match. This CDR3 has 15 residues. The V gene's germline CDR1 is SNHLY and CDR2 FYNNEI. This CDR3 is CASSDPGQGKETQYF. The DNA for the CDR3 is TGTGCCAGCAGTGATCCGGGACAGGGGAAAGAGACCCAGTACTTC.

The chain joins TRBV19 to TRBJ2-5, with D possibly being TRBD2 (6 bases). Trimming left V 8 bases short and J 5 bases short, with 18 bases between. The germline V gene encodes CDR1 LNHDA and CDR2 SQIVND (reference sequence). The CDR3 runs to 14 residues. CDR3 sequence (DNA): TGTGCCAGTGCGCTGGGTTCGGGACTCGAGACCCAGTACTTC. Its protein product is CASALGSGLETQYF.

This sequence joins TRBV6-2 or TRBV6-3 and TRBJ2-1; 8 nucleotides line up with TRBD2. CDR1 and CDR2 (germline): MNHEY, SVGEGT. This CDR3 is 15 amino acids long. Trimming at V came to 6 bases and at J to 1 base, leaving 5 bases not matched to a gene. The CDR3 loop is CASSSGSLSYNEQFF. The CDR3 region has the DNA TGTGCCAGCAGCAGCGGGAGTCTTTCCTACAATGAGCAGTTCTTC.

This clone is a singleton in its sample. The V and J genes are TRBV27 and TRBJ2-2, with 11 positions matching TRBD2. The germline CDR1 and CDR2 sequences are MNHEY and SMNVEV (reference sequence). V shed 5 bases and J 1 base; nucleotides not matched to a gene: 3. There are 16 residues in the CDR3. The CDR3 DNA reads as TGTGCCAGCAGTCCGGGACTAGCGGTGAACACCGGGGAGCTGTTTTTT. Protein: CASSPGLAVNTGELFF.